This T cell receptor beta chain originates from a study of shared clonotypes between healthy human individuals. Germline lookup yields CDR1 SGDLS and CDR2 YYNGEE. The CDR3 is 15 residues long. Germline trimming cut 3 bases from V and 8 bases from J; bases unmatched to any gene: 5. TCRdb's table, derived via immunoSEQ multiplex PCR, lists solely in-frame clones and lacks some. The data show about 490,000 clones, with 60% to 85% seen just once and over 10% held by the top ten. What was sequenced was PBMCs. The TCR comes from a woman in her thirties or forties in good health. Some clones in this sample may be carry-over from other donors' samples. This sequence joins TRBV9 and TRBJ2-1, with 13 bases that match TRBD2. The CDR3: CASSGTSGSSDEQFF. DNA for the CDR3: TGTGCCAGCAGCGGGACTAGCGGGAGTAGTGATGAGCAGTTCTTC. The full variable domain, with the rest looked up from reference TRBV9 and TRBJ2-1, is DSGVTQTPKHLITATGQRVTLRCSPRSGDLSVYWYQQSLDQGLQFLIQYYNGEERAKGNILERFSAQQFPDLHSELNLSSLELGDSALYFCASSGTSGSSDEQFFGPGTRLTVL.